This T cell receptor beta chain was sequenced in a study of T cells in Graves' hyperthyroidism and ophthalmopathy. Absent ophthalmopathy progression within 18 months defined stable Graves' hyperthyroidism. The hyperthyroidism was newly diagnosed and had lasted under 2 months; the patients were aged 18 to 65. The TCR beta CDR3 regions underwent amplification using RNA transcripts as the source. The TCR CDR3 was amplified in a first-round RT-PCR using the HTBI primer set. MiXCR, run by TCRdb on the multiplex PCR reads, gives a single entry per CDR3 protein. The data hold 600,000 or so distinct CDR3 sequences, with around 42% observed a single time. In germline, CDR1 is SEHNR, CDR2 FQNEAQ (reference sequence). The ends lost 5 bases at V and 1 base at J; junction bases unmatched: 4. This CDR3 has 14 amino acids. This clonotype was recorded at least ten times.

The receptor was isolated from a woman aged 18-30 years with Graves' hyperthyroidism. The sample was peripheral blood or thyroid tissue (not recorded which). The chain is built from TRBV7-9 and TRBJ1-1; 7 nucleotides match TRBD1. In DNA form, the CDR3 reads TGTGCCAGCAGCCCCCGGACAGGGAACACTGAAGCTTTCTTT. Translation gives CASSPRTGNTEAFF.